The clone carrying this TCR beta chain was found a few times. This specimen belongs to a study of cytotoxic CD8 clonotypes in ibrutinib-treated CLL. Background on the study: The patient breakdown showed fewer than 12 relapsed/refractory and roughly 14 treatment-naive cases, with about 18 IGHV unmutated.

The data were produced by immunoSEQ multiplex PCR, yet TCRdb's version contains in-frame clones alone and is incomplete. Altogether approximately 60,000 clones are present, roughly 50% being singletons, with the ten largest covering more than 20%. The CDR3 sequence is 15 residues long. Germline values: CDR1 SGHTS, CDR2 YDEGEE. Trimming cost V 0 bases and J 5 bases; bases outside gene matches: 1. This clonotype was sampled from a human donor with chronic lymphocytic leukemia. The chain links TRBV5-8 to TRBJ2-5, with 13 bases identical to TRBD2. Sequenced material: PBMCs, taken at disease progression, from a patient treated with ibrutinib. The CDR3 DNA sequence: TGTGCCAGCAGCTTGGGGACTAGCGGGGGTGAGACCCAGTACTTC. Its protein product is CASSLGTSGGETQYF.